These T cell receptor beta chains were read from a single sample in a study of blood T cell repertoires in COVID-19. The assay was immunoSEQ multiplex PCR, and TCRdb's table has in-frame clones only and misses some. The sample contains under 65,000 clones, about nine tenths of which appear only once. The sample consisted of peripheral blood. The receptors shown here come from a man aged 80 or over with acute or convalescent COVID-19. Each CDR3 is given with its conserved first and last residue. A D gene is named only where the DNA matches it firmly.

d_gene	j_gene	v_gene	CDR3aa
.	TRBJ1-5	TRBV28	CASRKSQPQHF
TRBD1	TRBJ1-2	TRBV2	CASSVGQGPGGYTF
.	TRBJ2-7	TRBV28	CASSPDSLRRYEQYF
.	TRBJ1-3	TRBV5-1	CASSYAGEGDTIYF
TRBD2	TRBJ2-3	TRBV5-4	CASSLGTSVDTQYF
.	TRBJ2-1	TRBV5-5	CASSLGVRGIGNEQFF
TRBD2	TRBJ2-2	TRBV3-1/TRBV3-2	CASSTRGGGNTGELFF
.	TRBJ2-1	TRBV5-6	CASSLLGSSYNEQFF
TRBD2	TRBJ2-5	TRBV28	CASSSRLAGAQETQYF
TRBD1	TRBJ2-1	TRBV5-1	CASSFTGTGLVHEQFF
TRBD1	TRBJ2-1	TRBV5-6	CASSASGTGNEQFF
.	TRBJ1-5	TRBV10-3	CAISDSGGNQPQHF
TRBD2	TRBJ2-7	TRBV5-1	CASSDRLAKAYEQYF